This TCR beta chain is drawn from a study of Graves' ophthalmopathy and Graves' hyperthyroidism. Study outcomes and limitations: Most clonotypes expanded in thyroid above 0.001 frequency were present in blood too. Ophthalmopathy cases were distinguished from stable hyperthyroidism by a 13-signature model, reaching around 88% sensitivity and about 80% specificity. The model reached roughly 70% sensitivity and around 72% specificity for predicting ophthalmopathy progression.

CDR1 and CDR2 (germline): SGHVS, FQNEAQ. The CDR3 covers 12 residues. Trimming at V came to 4 bases and at J to 8 bases, leaving 3 bases not matched to a gene. This clonotype was detected many times. Its antigen is unidentified. Using RNA transcripts, the TCR beta CDR3 regions were amplified. In the first round, RT-PCR was carried out with HTBI primers, and a multiplex PCR formed the second round. Using its own MiXCR run on the multiplex PCR reads, TCRdb lists one record per CDR3 protein. The data show approximately 540,000 distinct CDR3 sequences, under 45% seen once. Input material: peripheral blood or thyroid tissue (not recorded which). The chain joins TRBV7-8 to TRBJ1-2, with 8 bases aligning to TRBD1. This sequence was found in an adult man with Graves' hyperthyroidism. CDR3 nucleotides: TGTGCCAGCAGCTCGACAGGGGCCGGCTACACCTTC. Translated, it gives CASSSTGAGYTF.